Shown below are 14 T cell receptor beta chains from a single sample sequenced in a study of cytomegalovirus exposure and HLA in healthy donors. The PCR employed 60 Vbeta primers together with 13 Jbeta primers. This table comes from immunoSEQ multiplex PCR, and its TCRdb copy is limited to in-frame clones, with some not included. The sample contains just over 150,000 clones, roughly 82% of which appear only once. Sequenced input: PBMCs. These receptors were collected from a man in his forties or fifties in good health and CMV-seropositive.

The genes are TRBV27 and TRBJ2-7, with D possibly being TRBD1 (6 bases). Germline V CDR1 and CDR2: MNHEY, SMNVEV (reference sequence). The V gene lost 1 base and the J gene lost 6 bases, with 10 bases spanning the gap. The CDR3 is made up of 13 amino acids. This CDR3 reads CASSLYRDGEQYF. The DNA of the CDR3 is TGTGCCAGCAGTTTATACAGGGATGGCGAGCAGTACTTC.

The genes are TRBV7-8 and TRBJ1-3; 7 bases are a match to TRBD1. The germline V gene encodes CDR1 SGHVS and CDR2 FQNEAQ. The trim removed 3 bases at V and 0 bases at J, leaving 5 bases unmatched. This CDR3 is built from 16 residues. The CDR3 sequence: CASSFRTGASGNTIYF. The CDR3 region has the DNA TGTGCCAGCAGCTTCAGGACAGGAGCCTCTGGAAACACCATATATTTT.

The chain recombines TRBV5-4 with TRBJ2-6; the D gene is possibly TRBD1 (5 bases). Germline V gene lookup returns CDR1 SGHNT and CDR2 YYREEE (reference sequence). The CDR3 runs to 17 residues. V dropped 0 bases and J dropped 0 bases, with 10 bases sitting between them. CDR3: CASSLGGSRSGANVLTF. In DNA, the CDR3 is TGTGCCAGCAGCTTGGGGGGCAGCCGCTCTGGGGCCAACGTCCTGACTTTC.

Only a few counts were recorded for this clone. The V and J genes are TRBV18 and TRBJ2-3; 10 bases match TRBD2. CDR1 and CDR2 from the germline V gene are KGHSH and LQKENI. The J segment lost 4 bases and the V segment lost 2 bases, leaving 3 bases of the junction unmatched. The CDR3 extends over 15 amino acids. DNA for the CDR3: TGTGCCAGCTCACCAAGAAGCGGGGGGGCAGATACGCAGTATTTT. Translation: CASSPRSGGADTQYF.

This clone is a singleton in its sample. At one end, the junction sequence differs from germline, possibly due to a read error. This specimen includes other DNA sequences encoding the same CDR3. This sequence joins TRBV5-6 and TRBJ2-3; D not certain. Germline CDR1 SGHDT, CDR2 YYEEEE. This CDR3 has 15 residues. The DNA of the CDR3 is TGTGCCAGTAGCTTTCGAGCTATTAGCACAGATACGCAGTATTTT. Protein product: CASSFRAISTDTQYF.

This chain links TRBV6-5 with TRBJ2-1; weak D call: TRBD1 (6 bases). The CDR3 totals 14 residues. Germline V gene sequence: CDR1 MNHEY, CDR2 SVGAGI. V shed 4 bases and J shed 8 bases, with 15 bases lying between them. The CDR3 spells CASSFLGALDEQFF. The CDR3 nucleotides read TGTGCCAGCAGTTTCCTGGGGGCGCTGGATGAGCAGTTCTTC.

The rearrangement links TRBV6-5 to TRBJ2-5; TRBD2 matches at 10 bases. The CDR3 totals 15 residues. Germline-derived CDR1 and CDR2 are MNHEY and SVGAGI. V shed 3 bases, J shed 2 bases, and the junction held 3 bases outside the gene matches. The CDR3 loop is CASSYASGGQETQYF. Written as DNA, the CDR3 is TGTGCCAGCAGTTATGCTAGCGGGGGACAAGAGACCCAGTACTTC.

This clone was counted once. The CDR3 sequence: CSVLTGFGNTIYF. As DNA, the CDR3 is TGCAGCGTCTTGACAGGGTTCGGAAACACCATATATTTT. V usage is TRBV29-1 and J usage is TRBJ1-3, with 7 nucleotides matching TRBD1. The CDR3 is 13 amino acids. CDR1 and CDR2 (germline): SQVTM, ANQGSEA. J lost 4 bases, V lost 6 bases, and 6 bases had no gene match.

CDR3 residues: CASSPRIGTGQETQYF. The CDR3 coding sequence is TGTGCCAGCTCACCGAGAATCGGGACAGGACAAGAGACCCAGTACTTC. The chain couples TRBV18 to TRBJ2-5; 8 bases line up with TRBD1. CDR3 size: 16 residues. Germline V gene lookup returns CDR1 KGHSH and CDR2 LQKENI. Trimming took 3 bases from V and 2 from J; bases not matched to a gene: 8.

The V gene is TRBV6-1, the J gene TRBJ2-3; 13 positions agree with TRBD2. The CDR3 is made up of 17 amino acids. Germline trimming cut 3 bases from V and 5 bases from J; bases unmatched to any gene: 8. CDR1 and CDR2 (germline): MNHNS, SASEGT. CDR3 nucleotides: TGTGCCAGCAGTGACAAACTAGCGGGAGGGCCGGGAGATACGCAGTATTTT. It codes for CASSDKLAGGPGDTQYF.

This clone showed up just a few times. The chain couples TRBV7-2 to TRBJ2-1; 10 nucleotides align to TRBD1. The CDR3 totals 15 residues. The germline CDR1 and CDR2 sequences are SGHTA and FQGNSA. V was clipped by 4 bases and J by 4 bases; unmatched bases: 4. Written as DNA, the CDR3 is TGTGCCAGCAGCTCGGACAGGGGGAGATACAATGAGCAGTTCTTC. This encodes CASSSDRGRYNEQFF. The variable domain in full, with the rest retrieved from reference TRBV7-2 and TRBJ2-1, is GAGVSQSPSNKVTEKGKDVELRCDPISGHTALYWYRQSLGQGLEFLIYFQGNSAPDKSGLPSDRFSAERTGGSVSTLTIQRTQQEDSAVYLCASSSDRGRYNEQFFGPGTRLTVL.

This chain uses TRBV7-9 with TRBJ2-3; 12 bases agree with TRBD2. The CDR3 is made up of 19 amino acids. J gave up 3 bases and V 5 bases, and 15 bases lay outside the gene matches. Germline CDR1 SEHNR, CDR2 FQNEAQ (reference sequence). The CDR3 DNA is TGTGCCAGCAGCCACTCGGGACTAGCGGGCATCTGGGGGACAGATACGCAGTATTTT. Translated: CASSHSGLAGIWGTDTQYF.

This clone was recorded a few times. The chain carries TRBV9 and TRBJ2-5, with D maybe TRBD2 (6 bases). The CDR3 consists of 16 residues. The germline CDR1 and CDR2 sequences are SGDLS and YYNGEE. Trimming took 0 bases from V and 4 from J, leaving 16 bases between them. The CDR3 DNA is TGTGCCAGCAGCGTAGAGGAGGGGCGGTCCGCAGAGACCCAGTACTTC. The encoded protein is CASSVEEGRSAETQYF.

CDR3 coding DNA: TGTGCCAGCAGGGGGGGACCGCGCCTCGAGCAGTACGTC. Translated, it gives CASRGGPRLEQYV. The chain has TRBV6-1 and TRBJ2-7; D might be TRBD2 (6 bases). V dropped 6 bases and J dropped 6 bases, with 15 bases sitting between them. The CDR3 sequence is 13 residues long. Germline CDR1 is MNHNS and CDR2 is SASEGT.